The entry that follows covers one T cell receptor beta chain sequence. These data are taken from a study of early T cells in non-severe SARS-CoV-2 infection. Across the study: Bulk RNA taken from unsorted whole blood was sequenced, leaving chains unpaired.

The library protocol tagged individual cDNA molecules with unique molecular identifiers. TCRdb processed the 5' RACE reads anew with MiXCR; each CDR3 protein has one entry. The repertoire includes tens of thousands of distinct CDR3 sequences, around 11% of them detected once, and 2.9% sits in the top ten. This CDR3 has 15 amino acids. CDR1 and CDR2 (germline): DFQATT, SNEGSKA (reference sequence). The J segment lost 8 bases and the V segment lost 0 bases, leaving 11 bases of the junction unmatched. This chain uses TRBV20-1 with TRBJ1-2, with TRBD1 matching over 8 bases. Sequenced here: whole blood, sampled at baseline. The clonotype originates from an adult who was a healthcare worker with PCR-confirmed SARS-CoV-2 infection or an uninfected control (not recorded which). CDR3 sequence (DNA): TGCAGTGCTAGAGATACGACAGGGGTAGGCTGGGGCTACACCTTC. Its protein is CSARDTTGVGWGYTF.